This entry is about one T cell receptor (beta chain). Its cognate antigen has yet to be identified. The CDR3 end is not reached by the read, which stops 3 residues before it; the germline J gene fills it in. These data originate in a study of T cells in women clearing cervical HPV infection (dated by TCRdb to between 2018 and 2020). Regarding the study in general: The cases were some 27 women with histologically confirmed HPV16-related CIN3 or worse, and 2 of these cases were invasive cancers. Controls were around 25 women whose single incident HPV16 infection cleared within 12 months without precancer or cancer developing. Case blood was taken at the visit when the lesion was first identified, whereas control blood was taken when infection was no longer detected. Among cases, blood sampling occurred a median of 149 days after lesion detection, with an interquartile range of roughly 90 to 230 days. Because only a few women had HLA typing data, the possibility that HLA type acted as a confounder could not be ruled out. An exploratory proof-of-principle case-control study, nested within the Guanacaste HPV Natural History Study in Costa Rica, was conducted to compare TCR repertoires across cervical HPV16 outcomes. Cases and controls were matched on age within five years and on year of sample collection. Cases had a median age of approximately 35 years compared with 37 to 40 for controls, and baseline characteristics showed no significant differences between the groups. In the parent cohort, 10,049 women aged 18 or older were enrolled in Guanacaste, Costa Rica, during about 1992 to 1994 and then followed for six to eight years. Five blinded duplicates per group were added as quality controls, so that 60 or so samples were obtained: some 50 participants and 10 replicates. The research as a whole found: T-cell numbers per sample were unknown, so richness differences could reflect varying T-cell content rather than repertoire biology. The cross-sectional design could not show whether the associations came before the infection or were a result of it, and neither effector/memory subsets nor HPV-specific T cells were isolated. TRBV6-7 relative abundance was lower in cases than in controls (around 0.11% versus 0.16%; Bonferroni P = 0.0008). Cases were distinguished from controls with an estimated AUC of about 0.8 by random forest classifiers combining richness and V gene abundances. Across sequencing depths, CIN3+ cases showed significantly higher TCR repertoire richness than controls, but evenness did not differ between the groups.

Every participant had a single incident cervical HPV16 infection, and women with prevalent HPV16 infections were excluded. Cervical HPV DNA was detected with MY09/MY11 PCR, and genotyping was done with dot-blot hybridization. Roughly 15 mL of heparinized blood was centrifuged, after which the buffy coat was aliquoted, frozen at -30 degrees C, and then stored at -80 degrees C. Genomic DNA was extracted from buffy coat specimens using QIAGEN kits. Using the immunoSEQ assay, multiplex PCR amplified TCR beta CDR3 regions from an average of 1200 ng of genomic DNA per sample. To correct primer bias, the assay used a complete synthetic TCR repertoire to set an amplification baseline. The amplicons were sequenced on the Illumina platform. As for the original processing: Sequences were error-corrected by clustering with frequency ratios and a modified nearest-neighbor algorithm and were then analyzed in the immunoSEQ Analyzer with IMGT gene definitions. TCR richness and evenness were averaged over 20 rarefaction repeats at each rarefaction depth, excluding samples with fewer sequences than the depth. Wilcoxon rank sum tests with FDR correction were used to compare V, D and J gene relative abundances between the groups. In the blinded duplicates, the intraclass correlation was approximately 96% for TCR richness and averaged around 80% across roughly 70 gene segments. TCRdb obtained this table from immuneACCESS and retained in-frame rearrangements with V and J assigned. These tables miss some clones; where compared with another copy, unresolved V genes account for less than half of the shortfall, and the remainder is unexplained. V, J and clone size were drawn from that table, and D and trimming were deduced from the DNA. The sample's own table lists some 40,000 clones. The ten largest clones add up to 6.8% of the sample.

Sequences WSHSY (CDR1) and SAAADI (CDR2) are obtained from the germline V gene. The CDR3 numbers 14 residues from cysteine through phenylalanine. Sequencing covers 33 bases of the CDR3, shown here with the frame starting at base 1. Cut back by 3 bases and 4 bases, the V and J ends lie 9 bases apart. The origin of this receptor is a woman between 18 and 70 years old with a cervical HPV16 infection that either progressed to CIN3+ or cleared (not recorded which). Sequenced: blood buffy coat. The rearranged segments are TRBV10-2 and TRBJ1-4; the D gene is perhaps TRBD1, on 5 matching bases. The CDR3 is CASSDDQGNEKLFF. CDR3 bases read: TGCGCCAGCAGTGATGATCAGGGTAATGAAAAA.